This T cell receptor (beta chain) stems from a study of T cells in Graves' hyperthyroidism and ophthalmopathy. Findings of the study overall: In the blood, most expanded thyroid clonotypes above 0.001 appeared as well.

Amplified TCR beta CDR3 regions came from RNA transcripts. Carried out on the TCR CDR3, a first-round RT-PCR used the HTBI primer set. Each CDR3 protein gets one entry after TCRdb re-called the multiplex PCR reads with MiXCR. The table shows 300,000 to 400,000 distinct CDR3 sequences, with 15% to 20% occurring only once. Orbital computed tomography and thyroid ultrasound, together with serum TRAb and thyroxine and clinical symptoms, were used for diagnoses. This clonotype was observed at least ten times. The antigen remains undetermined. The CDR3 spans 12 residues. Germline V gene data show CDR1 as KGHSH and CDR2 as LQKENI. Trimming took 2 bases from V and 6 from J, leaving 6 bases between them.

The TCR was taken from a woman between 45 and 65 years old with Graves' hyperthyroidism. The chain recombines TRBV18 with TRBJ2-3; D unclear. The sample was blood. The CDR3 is CASSPGRDTQYF. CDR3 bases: TGTGCCAGCTCACCAGGACGGGATACGCAGTATTTT.